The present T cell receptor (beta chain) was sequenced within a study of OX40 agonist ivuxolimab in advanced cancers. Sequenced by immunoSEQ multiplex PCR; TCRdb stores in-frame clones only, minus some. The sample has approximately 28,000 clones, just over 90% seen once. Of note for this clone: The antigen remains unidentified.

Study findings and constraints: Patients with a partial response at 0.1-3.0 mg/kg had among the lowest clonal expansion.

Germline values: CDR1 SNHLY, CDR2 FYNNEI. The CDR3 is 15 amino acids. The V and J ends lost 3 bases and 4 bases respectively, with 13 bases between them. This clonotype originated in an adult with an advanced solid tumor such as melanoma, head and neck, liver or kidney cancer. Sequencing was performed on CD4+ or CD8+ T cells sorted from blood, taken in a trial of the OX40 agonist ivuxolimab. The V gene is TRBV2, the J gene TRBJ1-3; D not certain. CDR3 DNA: TGTGCCAGCAGTGAGAGTAGAGGGAGCGGAAACACCATATATTTT. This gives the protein CASSESRGSGNTIYF. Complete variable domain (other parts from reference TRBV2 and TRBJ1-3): EPEVTQTPSHQVTQMGQEVILRCVPISNHLYFYWYRQILGQKVEFLVSFYNNEISEKSEIFDDQFSVERPDGSNFTLKIRSTKLEDSAMYFCASSESRGSGNTIYFGEGSWLTVV.